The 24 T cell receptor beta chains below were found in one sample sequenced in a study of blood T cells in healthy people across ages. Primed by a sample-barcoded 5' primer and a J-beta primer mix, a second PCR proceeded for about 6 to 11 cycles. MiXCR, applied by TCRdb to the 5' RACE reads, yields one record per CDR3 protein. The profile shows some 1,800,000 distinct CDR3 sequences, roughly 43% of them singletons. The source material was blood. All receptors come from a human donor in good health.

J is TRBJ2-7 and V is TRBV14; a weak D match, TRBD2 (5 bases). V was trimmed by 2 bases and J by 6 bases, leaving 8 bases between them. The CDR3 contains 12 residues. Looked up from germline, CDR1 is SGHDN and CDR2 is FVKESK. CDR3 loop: CASSQLEGEQYF. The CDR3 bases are TGTGCCAGCAGCCAACTCGAGGGCGAGCAGTACTTC.

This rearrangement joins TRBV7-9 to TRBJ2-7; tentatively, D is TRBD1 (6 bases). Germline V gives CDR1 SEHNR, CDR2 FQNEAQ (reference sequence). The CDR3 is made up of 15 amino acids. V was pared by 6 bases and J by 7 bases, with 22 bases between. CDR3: CASRHGGSDWGEQYF. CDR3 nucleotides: TGTGCCAGCAGACATGGGGGCTCCGACTGGGGGGAGCAGTACTTC. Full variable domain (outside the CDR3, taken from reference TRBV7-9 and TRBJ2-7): DTGVSQNPRHKITKRGQNVTFRCDPISEHNRLYWYRQTLGQGPEFLTYFQNEAQLEKSRLLSDRFSAERPKGSFSTLEIQRTEQGDSAMYLCASRHGGSDWGEQYFGPGTRLTVT.

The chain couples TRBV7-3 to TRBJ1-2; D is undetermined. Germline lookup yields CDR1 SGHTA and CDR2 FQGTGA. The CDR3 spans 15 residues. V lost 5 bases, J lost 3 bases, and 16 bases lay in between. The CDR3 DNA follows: TGTGCCAGCAGCACGCGGGAATACAAGGACTATGGCTACACCTTC. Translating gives CASSTREYKDYGYTF.

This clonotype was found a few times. This chain's CDR3 is CASSLMYHNEQFF. The CDR3 DNA reads TGTGCCAGCAGCTTAATGTACCACAATGAGCAGTTCTTC. This rearrangement joins TRBV7-2 to TRBJ2-1; D unresolved. Germline CDR1 and CDR2: SGHTA and FQGNSA. Trimming pared 2 bases from V and 5 bases from J, leaving 7 bases between. The length of the CDR3 is 13 residues.

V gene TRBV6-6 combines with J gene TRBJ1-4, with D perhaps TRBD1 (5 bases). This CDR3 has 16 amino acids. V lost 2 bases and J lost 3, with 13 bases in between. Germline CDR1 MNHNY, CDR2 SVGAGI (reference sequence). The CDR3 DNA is TGTGCCAGCAGTTACCGGGGGGGTCGTGCTAATGAAAAACTGTTTTTT. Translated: CASSYRGGRANEKLFF.

The CDR3 loop reads CSARGQSRSSGNTIYF. The CDR3 coding sequence is TGCAGTGCTAGAGGTCAATCCCGGAGCTCTGGAAACACCATATATTTT. J is TRBJ1-3 and V is TRBV20-1; D is ambiguous. This CDR3 comprises 16 residues. Germline V CDR1 and CDR2: DFQATT, SNEGSKA (reference sequence). V shed 1 base and J shed 0 bases, with 13 bases lying between them.

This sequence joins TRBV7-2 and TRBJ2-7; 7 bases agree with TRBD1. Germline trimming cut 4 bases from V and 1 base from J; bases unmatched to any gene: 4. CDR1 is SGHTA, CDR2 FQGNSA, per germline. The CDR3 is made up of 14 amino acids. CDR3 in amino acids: CASSSPTGSYEQYF. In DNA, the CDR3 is TGTGCCAGCAGCTCCCCGACAGGGTCCTACGAGCAGTACTTC. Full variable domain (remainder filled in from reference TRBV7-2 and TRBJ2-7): GAGVSQSPSNKVTEKGKDVELRCDPISGHTALYWYRQSLGQGLEFLIYFQGNSAPDKSGLPSDRFSAERTGGSVSTLTIQRTQQEDSAVYLCASSSPTGSYEQYFGPGTRLTVT.

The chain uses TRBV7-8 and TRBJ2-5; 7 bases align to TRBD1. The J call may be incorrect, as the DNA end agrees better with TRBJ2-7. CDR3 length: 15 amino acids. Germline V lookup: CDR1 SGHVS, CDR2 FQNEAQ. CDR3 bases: TGTGCCAGCAGCTTAGAGGGGGCCCTGGGATACGAGCAGTACTTC. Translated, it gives CASSLEGALGYEQYF.

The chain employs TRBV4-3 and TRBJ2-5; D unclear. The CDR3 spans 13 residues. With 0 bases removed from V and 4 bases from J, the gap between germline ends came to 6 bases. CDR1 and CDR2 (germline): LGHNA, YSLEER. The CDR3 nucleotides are TGCGCCAGCAGCCAAGATATTGGAGAGACCCAGTACTTC. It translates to CASSQDIGETQYF.

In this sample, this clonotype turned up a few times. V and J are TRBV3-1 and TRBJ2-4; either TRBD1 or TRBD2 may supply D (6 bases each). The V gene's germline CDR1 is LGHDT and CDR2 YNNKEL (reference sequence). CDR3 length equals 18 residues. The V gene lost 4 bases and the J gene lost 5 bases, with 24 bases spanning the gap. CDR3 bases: TGTGCCAGCAGCCCCCTCCGAGGGGGGCTGACGGGTCAAAACATTCAGTACTTC. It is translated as CASSPLRGGLTGQNIQYF.

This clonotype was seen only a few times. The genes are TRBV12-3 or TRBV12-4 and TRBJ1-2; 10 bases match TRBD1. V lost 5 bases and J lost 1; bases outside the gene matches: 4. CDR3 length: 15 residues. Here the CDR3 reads CASSARDRGNYGYTF. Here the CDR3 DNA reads TGTGCCAGCAGTGCGAGGGACAGGGGTAACTATGGCTACACCTTC.

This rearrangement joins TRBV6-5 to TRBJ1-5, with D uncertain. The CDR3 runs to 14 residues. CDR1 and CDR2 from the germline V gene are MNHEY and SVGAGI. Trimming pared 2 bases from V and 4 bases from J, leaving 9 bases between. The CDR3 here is CASSYGPGNQPQHF. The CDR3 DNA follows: TGTGCCAGCAGTTACGGTCCGGGAAATCAGCCCCAGCATTTT.

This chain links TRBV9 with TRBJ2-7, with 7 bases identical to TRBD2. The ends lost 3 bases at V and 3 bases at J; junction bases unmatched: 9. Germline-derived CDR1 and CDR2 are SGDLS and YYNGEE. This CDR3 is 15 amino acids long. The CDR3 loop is CASSEGSSGLYEQYF. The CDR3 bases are TGTGCCAGCAGCGAAGGTTCTAGCGGACTCTACGAGCAGTACTTC.

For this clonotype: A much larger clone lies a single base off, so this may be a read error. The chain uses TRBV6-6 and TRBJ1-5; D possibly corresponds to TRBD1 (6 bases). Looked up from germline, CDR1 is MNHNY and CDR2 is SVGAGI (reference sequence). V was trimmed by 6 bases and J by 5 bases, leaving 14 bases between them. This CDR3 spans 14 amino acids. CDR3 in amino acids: CASSRTVGDQPQHF. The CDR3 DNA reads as TGTGCCAGCAGCCGGACAGTGGGAGATCAGCCCCAGCATTTT.

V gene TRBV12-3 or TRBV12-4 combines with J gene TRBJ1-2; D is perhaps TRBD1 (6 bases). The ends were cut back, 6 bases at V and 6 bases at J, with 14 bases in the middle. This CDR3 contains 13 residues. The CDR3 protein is CASRRGTHHGYTF. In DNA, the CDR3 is TGTGCCAGCAGAAGGGGGACCCACCATGGCTACACCTTC.

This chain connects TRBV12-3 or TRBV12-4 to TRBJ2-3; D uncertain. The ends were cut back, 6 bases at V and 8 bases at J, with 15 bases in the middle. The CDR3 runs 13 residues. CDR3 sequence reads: CASSLGARSTQYF. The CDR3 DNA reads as TGTGCCAGCAGCCTCGGAGCCCGCAGTACGCAGTATTTT.

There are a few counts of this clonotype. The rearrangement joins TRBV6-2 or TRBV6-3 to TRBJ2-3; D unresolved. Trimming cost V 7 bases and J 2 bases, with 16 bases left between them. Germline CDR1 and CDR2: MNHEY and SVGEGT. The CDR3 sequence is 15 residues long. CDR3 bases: TGTGCCAGCACCCCCCTAGGGTCTTCCACAGATACGCAGTATTTT. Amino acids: CASTPLGSSTDTQYF.

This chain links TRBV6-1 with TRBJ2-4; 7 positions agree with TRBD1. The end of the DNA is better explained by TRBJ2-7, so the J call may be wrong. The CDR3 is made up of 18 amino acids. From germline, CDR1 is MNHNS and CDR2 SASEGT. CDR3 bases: TGTATCAGCAGTCGCCGAATACACCGACAGGGACGTTCTTACGAGCAGTACTTC. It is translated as CISSRRIHRQGRSYEQYF.

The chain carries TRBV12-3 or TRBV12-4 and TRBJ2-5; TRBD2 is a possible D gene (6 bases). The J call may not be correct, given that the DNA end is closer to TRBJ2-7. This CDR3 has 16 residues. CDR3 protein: CASSFGRGWSSYEQYF. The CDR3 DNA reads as TGTGCCAGCAGTTTCGGTCGGGGGTGGTCCTCCTACGAGCAGTACTTC.

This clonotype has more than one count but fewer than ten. Written as DNA, the CDR3 is TGCGCCAGCAGCTTGGGCCAGGGCTCCCATGAGCAGTTCTTC. As protein: CASSLGQGSHEQFF. J is TRBJ2-1 and V is TRBV5-1, with D maybe TRBD1 (5 bases). Trimming cost V 0 bases and J 8 bases, with 12 bases left between them. The germline V gene has CDR1 SGHRS and CDR2 YFSETQ. The CDR3 covers 14 residues. The entire variable domain, with the rest obtained from reference TRBV5-1 and TRBJ2-1, is as follows: KAGVTQTPRYLIKTRGQQVTLSCSPISGHRSVSWYQQTPGQGLQFLFEYFSETQRNKGNFPGRFSGRQFSNSRSEMNVSTLELGDSALYLCASSLGQGSHEQFFGPGTRLTVL.

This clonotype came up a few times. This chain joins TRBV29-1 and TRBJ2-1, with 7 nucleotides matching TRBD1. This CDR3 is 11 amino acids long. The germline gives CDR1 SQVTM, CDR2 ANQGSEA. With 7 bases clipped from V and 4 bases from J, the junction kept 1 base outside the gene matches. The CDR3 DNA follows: TGCAGCGAGGGACAGTACAATGAGCAGTTCTTC. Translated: CSEGQYNEQFF.

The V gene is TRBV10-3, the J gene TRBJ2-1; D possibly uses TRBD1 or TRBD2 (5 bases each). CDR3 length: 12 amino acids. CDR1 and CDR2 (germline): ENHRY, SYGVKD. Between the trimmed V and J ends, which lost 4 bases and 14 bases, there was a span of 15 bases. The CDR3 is CAISGSRGLKFF. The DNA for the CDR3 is TGTGCCATCAGTGGGTCGAGGGGCCTAAAGTTCTTC.

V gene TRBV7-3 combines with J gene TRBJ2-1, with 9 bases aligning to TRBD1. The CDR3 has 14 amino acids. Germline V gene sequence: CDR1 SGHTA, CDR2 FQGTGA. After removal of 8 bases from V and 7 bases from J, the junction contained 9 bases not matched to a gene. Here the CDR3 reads CASGRGQGFNEQFF. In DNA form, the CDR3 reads TGTGCCAGCGGGAGGGGACAGGGTTTTAATGAGCAGTTCTTC. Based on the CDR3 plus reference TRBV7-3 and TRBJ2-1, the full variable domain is GAGVSQTPSNKVTEKGKYVELRCDPISGHTALYWYRQSLGQGPEFLIYFQGTGAADDSGLPNDRFFAVRPEGSVSTLKIQRTERGDSAVYLCASGRGQGFNEQFFGPGTRLTVL.

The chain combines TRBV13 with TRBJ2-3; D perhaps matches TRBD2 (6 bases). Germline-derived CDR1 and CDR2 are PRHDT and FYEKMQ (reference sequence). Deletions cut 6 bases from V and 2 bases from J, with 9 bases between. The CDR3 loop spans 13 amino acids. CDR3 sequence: CASRDYLTDTQYF. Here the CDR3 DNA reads TGTGCCAGCAGGGACTACCTCACAGATACGCAGTATTTT. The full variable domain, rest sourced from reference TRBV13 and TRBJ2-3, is AAGVIQSPRHLIKEKRETATLKCYPIPRHDTVYWYQQGPGQDPQFLISFYEKMQSDKGSIPDRFSAQQFSDYHSELNMSSLELGDSALYFCASRDYLTDTQYFGPGTRLTVL.